This entry describes one T cell receptor (beta chain). Its antigen is not identified. Produced via immunoSEQ multiplex PCR; TCRdb's table is partial and in-frame only. The table lists fewer than 35,000 clones, roughly nine tenths of them singletons. These data come from a study of lymphopenia after photon versus proton radiotherapy. Study-wide results and limits: Oligoclonal CD8+ Temra expansion after nadir drove photon patients' diversity drop.

CDR1 is MNHNS and CDR2 is SASEGT in the germline V gene. The CDR3 is 17 amino acids. V lost 2 bases to trimming and J lost 2 bases, with 15 bases between them. This receptor was obtained from an older woman with pancreatic cancer. Some clones in this sample may be carry-over from other donors' samples. The chain recombines TRBV6-1 with TRBJ2-2; the D gene is possibly TRBD2 (6 bases). The source was peripheral blood, collected from a patient treated with proton-based radiotherapy. This CDR3 is CASSEIGLAANTGELFF. The CDR3, as DNA: TGTGCCAGCAGTGAAATCGGTTTAGCGGCCAACACCGGGGAGCTGTTTTTT.